These T cell receptor beta chains were read from a single sample in a study of T cells in Graves' hyperthyroidism and ophthalmopathy. TCRdb processed the multiplex PCR reads anew with MiXCR; each CDR3 protein has one entry. The sample contains approximately 430,000 distinct CDR3 sequences, approximately 14% of which appear only once. Sequenced: blood. The receptors shown here come from a woman aged 18-30 years with Graves' hyperthyroidism. The CDR3 runs from the conserved cysteine through the conserved F or W. The D gene is left open where the match is weak. Some rows have no size entry. The others give once, few or many, or a class for an expanded clone.

CASSLVTGNNEKLFF	TGTGCCAGCAGCTTGGTCACAGGCAATAATGAAAAACTGTTTTTT	NA	15	TRBV5-5	TRBJ1-4	many
CSASPASGYGGYEQYF	TGCAGTGCTAGCCCGGCTAGCGGGTATGGCGGCTACGAGCAGTACTTC	TRBD2	16	TRBV20-1	TRBJ2-7	many
CASSSGIEQYF	TGCGCCAGCAGCTCCGGCATCGAGCAGTACTTC	NA	11	TRBV5-1	TRBJ2-7	many
CAIDPLRVAGGDAILKQFF	TGTGCCATCGACCCCCTTAGGGTAGCGGGGGGCGACGCTATTCTAAAGCAGTTCTTC	TRBD2	19	TRBV2	TRBJ2-1	many
CASSAPTGNFSYNEQFF	TGTGCCAGCAGTGCCCCTACAGGGAATTTCTCCTACAATGAGCAGTTCTTC	NA	17	TRBV2	TRBJ2-1	many
CSAPSSLAFYNEQFF	TGCAGTGCTCCGAGCAGCCTAGCGTTTTACAATGAGCAGTTCTTC	NA	15	TRBV20-1	TRBJ2-1	few
CASSPLTRKETQYF	TGTGCCAGTAGTCCCCTGACCCGAAAAGAGACCCAGTACTTC	NA	14	TRBV19	TRBJ2-5	NA
CATGQGGYGYTF	TGTGCCACCGGGCAGGGAGGCTATGGCTACACCTTC	NA	12	TRBV27	TRBJ1-2	many
CASSQGQGGNQPQHF	TGTGCCAGCAGCCAAGGACAGGGAGGCAATCAGCCCCAGCATTTT	TRBD1	15	TRBV3-1	TRBJ1-5	many
CSAQAPVAGAYNEQFF	TGCAGTGCTCAGGCCCCGGTAGCGGGGGCCTACAATGAGCAGTTCTTC	TRBD2	16	TRBV20-1	TRBJ2-1	few
CASSLKHGLGRNIQYF	TGTGCCAGCAGCTTAAAGCATGGGCTTGGTCGAAACATTCAGTACTTC	NA	16	TRBV11-2	TRBJ2-4	many
CASSPARTDTQYF	TGTGCCAGCAGTCCGGCGCGAACAGATACGCAGTATTTT	NA	13	TRBV11-2	TRBJ2-3	many
CASRFRALGAYSNQPQHF	TGTGCCAGCAGATTCCGGGCCCTTGGAGCCTATAGCAATCAGCCCCAGCATTTT	NA	18	TRBV12-3/TRBV12-4	TRBJ1-5	many
CNAPSDTQYF	TGCAATGCTCCATCAGATACGCAGTATTTT	NA	10	TRBV20-1	TRBJ2-3	NA
CSARGGGWDTEAFF	TGCAGTGCTAGAGGTGGGGGGTGGGACACTGAAGCTTTCTTT	NA	14	TRBV20-1	TRBJ1-1	few
CASSVRDSYGYTF	TGTGCCAGCAGTGTAAGGGACAGCTATGGCTACACCTTC	TRBD1	13	TRBV2	TRBJ1-2	many
CASSPYAGGVSYNEQFF	TGTGCTAGCAGCCCCTATGCGGGAGGGGTTTCCTACAATGAGCAGTTCTTC	TRBD2	17	TRBV7-7	TRBJ2-1	many
CSAVRANYGYTF	TGCAGTGCTGTCAGGGCTAACTATGGCTACACCTTC	NA	12	TRBV20-1	TRBJ1-2	NA
CASSIVGGGEQYF	TGTGCCAGTAGTATAGTAGGCGGGGGCGAGCAGTACTTC	TRBD2	13	TRBV19	TRBJ2-7	NA
CASSGVPYEQYF	TGTGCCAGCAGCGGGGTCCCCTACGAGCAGTACTTC	NA	12	TRBV5-6	TRBJ2-7	few
CASSLGRGPNIQYF	TGTGCCAGCAGTTTGGGTCGTGGACCAAACATTCAGTACTTC	NA	14	TRBV28	TRBJ2-4	few
CASSLGWRETQYF	TGTGCCAGCAGTTTAGGGTGGAGAGAGACCCAGTACTTC	NA	13	TRBV12-3/TRBV12-4	TRBJ2-5	few
CASSTGVAGYTF	TGTGCCAGCAGTACCGGGGTTGCTGGCTACACCTTC	NA	12	TRBV6-1	TRBJ1-2	many
CASSQGVRQGILSGYTF	TGTGCCAGCAGCCAGGGCGTGAGACAGGGGATATTGTCGGGCTACACCTTC	TRBD1	17	TRBV14	TRBJ1-2	few
CASSPETLLEQPQHF	TGTGCCAGCAGTCCCGAGACGTTGCTCGAACAGCCCCAGCATTTT	NA	15	TRBV28	TRBJ1-5	many
CASSEVRTGGPNNSPLHF	TGTGCCAGCAGTGAAGTAAGGACAGGGGGGCCTAATAATTCACCCCTCCACTTT	TRBD1	18	TRBV6-1	TRBJ1-6	many
CASSASGGNIQYF	TGTGCCAGTAGTGCGTCGGGAGGAAACATTCAGTACTTC	TRBD2	13	TRBV19	TRBJ2-4	NA
CASGDVLDIQYF	TGCGCCAGCGGGGACGTTTTAGACATTCAGTACTTC	NA	12	TRBV10-2	TRBJ2-4	NA
CSARPSGRYDEQFF	TGCAGTGCTAGACCCAGCGGGAGATACGATGAGCAGTTCTTC	TRBD2	14	TRBV20-1	TRBJ2-1	many
CASSYRGRQKETQYF	TGTGCCAGCAGCTACAGGGGGCGGCAAAAGGAGACCCAGTACTTC	TRBD1	15	TRBV11-2	TRBJ2-5	many
CASSDWDNEQFF	TGTGCCAGCAGCGACTGGGACAATGAGCAGTTCTTC	NA	12	TRBV11-3	TRBJ2-1	many
CASRMGREGNNEQFF	TGTGCCAGCAGAATGGGCCGGGAGGGTAACAATGAGCAGTTCTTC	TRBD2	15	TRBV6-1	TRBJ2-1	many
CASSLSVPGELFF	TGTGCCAGCAGCCTTAGCGTCCCCGGGGAGCTGTTTTTT	NA	13	TRBV7-3	TRBJ2-2	many
CASSHGLYGEKLFF	TGTGCCAGCAGTCACGGACTATATGGGGAAAAACTGTTTTTT	NA	14	TRBV12-3/TRBV12-4	TRBJ1-4	NA
CASSLVGVHSADTQYF	TGCGCCAGCAGCTTGGTCGGGGTCCACAGCGCAGATACGCAGTATTTT	NA	16	TRBV5-1	TRBJ2-3	many
CASSLVVGNTIYF	TGTGCCAGCAGTTTGGTTGTTGGAAACACCATATATTTT	NA	13	TRBV12-3/TRBV12-4	TRBJ1-3	many
CASSLLIGGGEQFF	TGTGCTAGCAGCTTATTAATCGGGGGCGGTGAGCAGTTCTTC	NA	14	TRBV7-7	TRBJ2-1	many
CASSLSGGTGELFF	TGTGCCAGCAGCTTAAGTGGGGGCACCGGGGAGCTGTTTTTT	NA	14	TRBV7-2	TRBJ2-2	many
CASSFRVSSYEQYF	TGTGCCAGCAGTTTTCGGGTGAGCTCCTACGAGCAGTACTTC	NA	14	TRBV27	TRBJ2-7	many
CATGGTSNTEAFF	TGTGCCACTGGCGGGACATCGAACACTGAAGCTTTCTTT	NA	13	TRBV24-1	TRBJ1-1	NA
CASSPWGQGYNEQFF	TGTGCCAGCAGCCCCTGGGGACAGGGCTACAATGAGCAGTTCTTC	TRBD1	15	TRBV9	TRBJ2-1	many
CASSLAQREPQFF	TGCGCCAGCAGCCTAGCCCAGCGGGAACCCCAGTTCTTC	TRBD2	13	TRBV3-1	TRBJ2-1	few
CASSPLAGASTDTQYF	TGTGCCAGCAGCCCTCTCGCGGGAGCAAGCACAGATACGCAGTATTTT	TRBD2	16	TRBV11-2	TRBJ2-3	many
CASSLTGGTDQPQHF	TGTGCCAGCAGTCTAACGGGGGGGACGGATCAGCCCCAGCATTTT	NA	15	TRBV4-2	TRBJ1-5	many
CASSPRAAGDSYNEQFF	TGTGCCAGCTCACCACGGGCGGCGGGAGACTCCTACAATGAGCAGTTCTTC	TRBD2	17	TRBV18	TRBJ2-1	many
CASRSGTVREKLFF	TGTGCCAGCAGGTCCGGGACCGTCCGTGAAAAACTGTTTTTT	NA	14	TRBV12-3/TRBV12-4	TRBJ1-4	many
CASSATQGANQPQHF	TGTGCCAGCAGCGCAACTCAGGGGGCCAATCAGCCCCAGCATTTT	TRBD1	15	TRBV9	TRBJ1-5	NA
CASRARDREQQYF	TGTGCCAGCAGGGCCCGTGACAGGGAACAGCAGTACTTC	TRBD1	13	TRBV5-5	TRBJ2-7	many
CASRGDSSGRAEETQYF	TGTGCCAGCAGAGGAGACAGCAGCGGGAGGGCCGAAGAGACCCAGTACTTC	TRBD2	17	TRBV28	TRBJ2-5	NA
CASSYRTRQPQHF	TGTGCCAGCAGTTACAGGACACGTCAGCCCCAGCATTTT	NA	13	TRBV28	TRBJ1-5	many
CASSSRDDYNEQFF	TGTGCCAGCAGCTCCCGGGACGATTACAATGAGCAGTTCTTC	NA	14	TRBV7-9	TRBJ2-1	many
CASSLGLGNTQYF	TGTGCCAGCAGTTTGGGGTTGGGGAATACGCAGTATTTT	NA	13	TRBV12-3/TRBV12-4	TRBJ2-3	many
CSAENNAGTSGTDTQYF	TGCAGTGCCGAAAATAACGCCGGGACTAGCGGGACAGATACGCAGTATTTT	TRBD2	17	TRBV20-1	TRBJ2-3	NA
CASSTRVQSTDTQYF	TGTGCCAGTAGTACCAGGGTGCAAAGCACAGATACGCAGTATTTT	NA	15	TRBV19	TRBJ2-3	few
CASSLEGASGADTQYF	TGTGCCAGCAGCTTAGAGGGGGCTAGCGGGGCAGATACGCAGTATTTT	TRBD2	16	TRBV7-2	TRBJ2-3	NA
CASKVGPLLYNEQFF	TGTGCCAGCAAGGTGGGCCCTCTCCTATACAATGAGCAGTTCTTC	NA	15	TRBV6-1	TRBJ2-1	many
CAWSEGVGNQPQHF	TGTGCCTGGAGTGAGGGGGTCGGCAATCAGCCCCAGCATTTT	NA	14	TRBV30	TRBJ1-5	many